A single sample is the source of the 19 T cell receptor beta chains below, sequenced in a study of human T cells and chemical hapten exposure. Indicated time point: patch test 2, 6 weeks after DPC sensitization. Noted treatment: therapeutic diphenylcyclopropenone sensitization with weekly scalp DPC. TCRdb itself ran the RACE reads through MiXCR, one entry per CDR3 protein. The sample carries 75,000 to 95,000 distinct CDR3 sequences, approximately 10% recorded once. Specimen: whole blood, collected in connection with sensitization to the hapten diphenylcyclopropenone (DPC). These receptors were collected from a man in his forties with alopecia areata. Some clones in this sample may be carry-over from other donors' samples.

This clonotype came up many times. The chain is built from TRBV12-3 or TRBV12-4 and TRBJ1-2; no reliable D call. V was shortened by 3 bases and J by 5 bases, with 10 bases between the two germline ends. The CDR3 has 13 amino acids. The CDR3 DNA follows: TGTGCCAGCAGTTTTGGCAGGAGATATGGCTACACCTTC. Translated: CASSFGRRYGYTF.

The rearrangement joins TRBV6-5 to TRBJ2-3, with D perhaps being TRBD1 or TRBD2 (6 bases each). Germline CDR1 reads MNHEY; CDR2 reads SVGAGI. V dropped 5 bases and J dropped 2 bases, with 17 bases sitting between them. There are 16 residues in the CDR3. The DNA for the CDR3 is TGTGCCAGCAGTCCTTCGGGGGCTACGGTCACAGATACGCAGTATTTT. Translation gives CASSPSGATVTDTQYF.

The count of this clonotype is one. The chain links TRBV6-6 to TRBJ2-2, with a weak D call TRBD2 (6 bases). CDR1 and CDR2 (germline): MNHNY, SVGAGI (reference sequence). The CDR3 covers 15 residues. The V gene lost 5 bases and the J gene lost 1 base, with 11 bases spanning the gap. The CDR3 loop reads CASSRSGLNTGELFF. The CDR3 DNA follows: TGTGCCAGCAGTCGTAGCGGACTGAACACCGGGGAGCTGTTTTTT.

This clonotype was seen at least ten times. V usage is TRBV6-4 and J usage is TRBJ2-2; 8 bases agree with TRBD2. Germline CDR1 reads MRHNA; CDR2 reads SNTAGT. The CDR3 contains 15 residues. V was clipped by 3 bases and J by 3 bases; unmatched bases: 3. The DNA of the CDR3 is TGTGCCAGCAGTGAGTCGGGACTAGACACCGGGGAGCTGTTTTTT. Amino acid sequence: CASSESGLDTGELFF.

The chain couples TRBV3-1 to TRBJ2-3; D possibly uses TRBD1 or TRBD2 (5 bases each). Trimming took off 1 base at V and 2 bases at J, with 13 bases between the two ends. This CDR3 region has 16 residues. Germline values: CDR1 LGHDT, CDR2 YNNKEL (reference sequence). The CDR3: CASSQGPGRNTDTQYF. CDR3 sequence (DNA): TGTGCCAGCAGCCAAGGCCCGGGACGGAACACAGATACGCAGTATTTT.

The rearrangement uses TRBV19 and TRBJ2-1; TRBD2 agrees at 9 bases. The CDR3 loop spans 15 amino acids. The ends lost 8 bases at V and 5 bases at J; junction bases unmatched: 10. Looked up from germline, CDR1 is LNHDA and CDR2 is SQIVND (reference sequence). The CDR3 DNA is TGTGCCAGTGGCTTGTGGCTAGCGGGAAACAATGAGCAGTTCTTC. Translated, it gives CASGLWLAGNNEQFF.

The V call is TRBV20-1, the J call TRBJ2-3; 12 nucleotides agree with TRBD2. CDR1 is DFQATT, CDR2 SNEGSKA, per germline (reference sequence). V was clipped by 3 bases and J by 3 bases; unmatched bases: 4. This CDR3 region has 15 residues. The CDR3 DNA sequence: TGCAGTGCTAGGACTAGCGGGGGTGGAACAGATACGCAGTATTTT. Amino acid sequence: CSARTSGGGTDTQYF.

The chain combines TRBV12-3 or TRBV12-4 with TRBJ1-2; TRBD1 matches at 10 bases. V gave up 4 bases and J gave up 4 bases; unmatched junction bases: 6. CDR3 length equals 15 residues. CDR3 DNA sequence: TGTGCCAGCAGTTCCTCGACAGGGGGCGTCTATGGCTACACCTTC. As protein: CASSSSTGGVYGYTF.

This clonotype was found a few times. The chain couples TRBV7-2 to TRBJ2-2; 13 nucleotides agree with TRBD2. This CDR3 has 15 residues. The V gene's germline CDR1 is SGHTA and CDR2 FQGNSA. Trimming at V came to 5 bases and at J to 5 bases, leaving 2 bases not matched to a gene. CDR3 nucleotides: TGTGCCAGCAGCGAGGGACTAGCGGGGACCGGGGAGCTGTTTTTT. Translating it yields CASSEGLAGTGELFF.

This clonotype has only a few counts. The chain links TRBV20-1 to TRBJ2-3; D not certain. V was clipped by 1 base and J by 3 bases, with 14 bases between them. The CDR3 is 15 residues long. Germline CDR1 DFQATT, CDR2 SNEGSKA (reference sequence). CDR3 nucleotides: TGCAGTGCTAGAGCTTCGGCCTCCGGGACAGATACGCAGTATTTT. As protein: CSARASASGTDTQYF.

Ten or more counts support this clonotype. The V and J genes are TRBV29-1 and TRBJ2-1; 8 bases match TRBD1. Losses at the gene ends were 7 bases for V and 3 bases for J; bases not matched to a gene: 11. This CDR3 is 15 amino acids long. Germline V CDR1 and CDR2: SQVTM, ANQGSEA. The CDR3 region has the DNA TGCAGCGGCTCGTTAAGGGGACAGGTCTACAATGAGCAGTTCTTC. Its protein product is CSGSLRGQVYNEQFF.

This clonotype was counted only a few times. The chain employs TRBV14 and TRBJ1-2; TRBD1 aligns across 8 bases. This CDR3 region has 19 residues. V was pared by 0 bases and J by 4 bases, with 16 bases of the junction left unmatched. The germline V gene has CDR1 SGHDN and CDR2 FVKESK. CDR3 protein: CASSQDGWRDRTIFYGYTF. CDR3 coding DNA: TGTGCCAGCAGCCAAGATGGATGGAGGGACAGGACGATCTTCTATGGCTACACCTTC.

The rearrangement joins TRBV5-1 to TRBJ2-1; D is ambiguous. Trimming removed 4 bases at V and 7 bases at J, with 15 bases between. CDR1 and CDR2 (germline): SGHRS, YFSETQ. The CDR3 sequence is 14 residues long. CDR3: CASSKQGPHNEQFF. The CDR3 DNA is TGCGCCAGCAGCAAACAAGGTCCCCATAATGAGCAGTTCTTC.

CDR3 in amino acids: CSARVQPINSYEQYF. The CDR3 DNA sequence: TGCAGTGCTAGAGTACAACCGATTAACTCCTACGAGCAGTACTTC. This sequence joins TRBV20-1 and TRBJ2-7; D ambiguous. The CDR3 has 15 amino acids. Germline V gene lookup returns CDR1 DFQATT and CDR2 SNEGSKA (reference sequence). V dropped 1 base and J dropped 0 bases, with 13 bases sitting between them.

This sequence joins TRBV7-2 and TRBJ2-4; possible D gene TRBD2, 6 bases. There are 14 residues in the CDR3. The germline gives CDR1 SGHTA, CDR2 FQGNSA. Trimming took 1 base from V and 7 from J, leaving 11 bases between them. This CDR3 reads CASSLVAGNNIQYF. The DNA of the CDR3 is TGTGCCAGCAGCTTAGTTGCGGGAAATAACATTCAGTACTTC.

This clonotype was counted between two and nine times. The chain is built from TRBV2 and TRBJ1-2; D is undetermined. V gave up 5 bases and J gave up 2 bases, with 12 bases separating them. The CDR3 sequence is 14 residues long. CDR1 and CDR2 (germline): SNHLY, FYNNEI. The CDR3 DNA reads TGTGCCAGCAGTCGGGAGTCCCGCAACTATGGCTACACCTTC. It specifies CASSRESRNYGYTF.

This chain links TRBV5-6 with TRBJ2-5; 7 positions match TRBD1. The CDR3 is made up of 16 amino acids. CDR1 and CDR2 (germline): SGHDT, YYEEEE. Trimming removed 6 bases from V and 5 bases from J; junction bases left unmatched: 16. CDR3 nucleotide sequence: TGTGCCAGCACCACGGACAGGCAGGCCCCCTGGGAGACCCAGTACTTC. It yields the protein CASTTDRQAPWETQYF.

This clonotype has just a few counts. V and J are TRBV7-2 and TRBJ2-4; TRBD2 might be the D (6 bases). The CDR3 runs to 14 residues. Germline V gene sequence: CDR1 SGHTA, CDR2 FQGNSA. V lost 1 base and J 7 bases, leaving 11 bases between the germline ends. The CDR3 reads CASSLDGGVNIQYF. CDR3 nucleotide sequence: TGTGCCAGCAGCTTAGATGGAGGGGTGAACATTCAGTACTTC.

The sample holds many counts of this clonotype. The chain links TRBV28 to TRBJ1-5; possible D gene TRBD1, 5 bases. V gave up 7 bases and J gave up 5 bases, with 18 bases separating them. The CDR3 runs 15 residues. Germline V gene data show CDR1 as MDHEN and CDR2 as SYDVKM. The CDR3 sequence is CASTSPDRIYQPQHF. The CDR3, as DNA: TGTGCCAGCACCTCCCCCGACAGAATCTATCAGCCCCAGCATTTT.